This TCR beta chain was documented in a study of early T cells in non-severe SARS-CoV-2 infection (TCRdb year 2021). Regarding the study in general: Bulk RNA from unsorted whole blood was used for TCR sequencing, so alpha and beta chains could not be paired.

The method behind the library was 5' RACE. TCRdb shows the sequencer as NextSeq 500. The TCR library protocol attached unique molecular identifiers to individual cDNA molecules to correct for sequencing error and PCR bias. Sequencing covered both TCR alpha and beta chains, and within each sample the abundances of alpha and beta sequences were tightly co-correlated. Per the source publication's procedure: V gene, J gene and CDR3 annotation of TCR sequences was performed with Decombinator V4. TCRs were defined as expanded if a significant change between any two time points was detected under a Poisson model with p below 0.0001. TCR abundances were normalised to the total number of TCRs sequenced in each sample and reported as counts per million. MAIT TCRs were defined by TRAV1-2 paired with TRAJ12, TRAJ20 or TRAJ33, and iNKT TCRs by TRAV10 paired with TRAJ18. VDJdb, accessed 1 November 2021, was searched for CMV, EBV and SARS-CoV-2 annotated TCRs, excluding TCRs annotated for multiple antigens. TCRdb trimmed the raw reads at Q25, called clones with MiXCR and kept productive beta chains. Entries that share a CDR3 protein sequence are merged under the most common genes and DNA. V and J calls and clone size were set by TCRdb, not the authors. Present in this sample are 85,000 to 95,000 distinct CDR3 sequences, over 15% of which were seen just once. The ten most abundant clones make up approximately 5.1% of the sample.

A case-control design nested within a healthcare worker cohort in London, UK, was used, with weekly nasopharyngeal swab PCR tests and blood sampling performed. Healthcare workers were recruited during the week of the UK lockdown, between 23 and 31 March 2020, and followed weekly for up to roughly 16 weeks. Trimming leaves V shorter by 6 bases and J shorter by 4 bases, with the junction holding 12 bases beyond the gene matches. Reading the germline V gene gives CDR1 SNHLY and CDR2 FYNNEI. The CDR3 contains 16 residues, cysteine and phenylalanine counted. The DNA shown is the 48-base CDR3, in frame from base 1. About this clonotype: Its antigen specificity is not known. The sample holds no much larger clone one base away, and base qualities are not on file.

The paper's findings and limits, for the study overall: VDJdb matching was skewed toward anti-spike CD8 responses, so virus-specific expansions were likely underestimated and private and CD4 specificities were missed.

The chain employs TRBV2 and TRBJ2-5, with TRBD2 identical over 9 junction bases. The clonotype was recovered from an adult who was a healthcare worker with PCR-confirmed SARS-CoV-2 infection or an uninfected control (not recorded which). Sample: whole blood, taken at baseline. The CDR3 corresponds to CASSERGLASRETQYF. The nucleotide sequence is given as TGTGCCAGCAGCGAAAGAGGACTAGCGAGTAGAGAGACCCAGTACTTC.